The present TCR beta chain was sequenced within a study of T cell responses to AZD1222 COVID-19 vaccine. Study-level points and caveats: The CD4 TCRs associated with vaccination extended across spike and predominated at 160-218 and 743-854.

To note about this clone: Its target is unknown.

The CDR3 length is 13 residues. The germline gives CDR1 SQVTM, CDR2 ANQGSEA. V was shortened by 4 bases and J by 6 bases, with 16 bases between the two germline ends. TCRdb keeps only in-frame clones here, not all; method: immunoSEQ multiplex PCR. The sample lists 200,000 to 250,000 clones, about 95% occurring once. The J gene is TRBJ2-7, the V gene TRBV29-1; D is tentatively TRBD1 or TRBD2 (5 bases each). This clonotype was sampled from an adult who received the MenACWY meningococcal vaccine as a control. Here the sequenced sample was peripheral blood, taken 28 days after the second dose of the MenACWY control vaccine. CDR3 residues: CSVVRQLSGEQYF. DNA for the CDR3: TGCAGCGTTGTACGACAGCTAAGCGGCGAGCAGTACTTC.